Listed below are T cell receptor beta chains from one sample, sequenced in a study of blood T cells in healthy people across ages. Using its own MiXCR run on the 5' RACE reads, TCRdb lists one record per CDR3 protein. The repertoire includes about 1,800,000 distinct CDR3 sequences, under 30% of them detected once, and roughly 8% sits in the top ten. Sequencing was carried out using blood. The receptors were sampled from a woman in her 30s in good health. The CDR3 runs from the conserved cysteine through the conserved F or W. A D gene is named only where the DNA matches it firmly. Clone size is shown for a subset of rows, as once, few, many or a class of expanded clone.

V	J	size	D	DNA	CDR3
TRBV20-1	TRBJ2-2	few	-	TGCAGTGCCAAAAGGGAGGCGGGGGCGGATGCCGGGGAGCTGTTTTTT	CSAKREAGADAGELFF
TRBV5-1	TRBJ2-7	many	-	TGCGCCAGCAGCTTGACGGGGCCTGCCTACGAGCAGTACTTC	CASSLTGPAYEQYF
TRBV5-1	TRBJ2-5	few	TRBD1	TGCGCCAGCAGCTGGGGGACAGGGGGGCAAGTTTTAAATGAGAAGACCCAGTACTTC	CASSWGTGGQVLNEKTQYF
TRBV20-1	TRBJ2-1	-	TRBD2	TGCAGTGCGCCCAGTAGCGGGATTAGGGGTGAGCAGTTCTTC	CSAPSSGIRGEQFF
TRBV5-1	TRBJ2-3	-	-	TGCGCCAGCAGCTTGGGGGGGACCATGCGAGATACGCAGTATTTT	CASSLGGTMRDTQYF
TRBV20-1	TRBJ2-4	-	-	TGCAGTGCCCGTGGGCCTTCGGGGGAGCAGTACTTC	CSARGPSGEQYF
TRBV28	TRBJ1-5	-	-	TGTGCCACAGGGGCAGGGACGAATCAGCCCCAGCATTTT	CATGAGTNQPQHF
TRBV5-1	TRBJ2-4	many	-	TGCGCCAGCAGCTTTAATCGACCTCAAAACATTCAGTACTTC	CASSFNRPQNIQYF
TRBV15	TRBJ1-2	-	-	TGTGCCACCAGCAGAGCAGGGATAGTCTATGGCTACACCTTC	CATSRAGIVYGYTF
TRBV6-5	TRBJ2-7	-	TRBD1	TGTGCCAGCGCTTATAGGGGGCATGGGGGCGAGCAGTACTTC	CASAYRGHGGEQYF
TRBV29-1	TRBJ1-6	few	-	TGCAGCGCCCGAAATGGGGCTTTAATTAATTCACCCCTCCACTTT	CSARNGALINSPLHF
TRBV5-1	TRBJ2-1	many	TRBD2	TGCGCCAGCAGAACCTCTAGCGGGGCTTCCTACAATGAGCAGTTCTTC	CASRTSSGASYNEQFF
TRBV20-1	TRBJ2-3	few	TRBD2	TGCAGTGCTATACTAGCGGGCACAGATACGCAGTATTTT	CSAILAGTDTQYF
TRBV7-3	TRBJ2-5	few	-	TGTGCCAGCAGCTTAACCCCCCGACCGGGGGAGACCCAGTACTTC	CASSLTPRPGETQYF
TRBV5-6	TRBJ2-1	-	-	TGTGCCAGCAGCTTGGCATGGAAAACCTACAATGAGCAGTTCTTC	CASSLAWKTYNEQFF
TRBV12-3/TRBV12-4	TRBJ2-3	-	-	TGTGCCAGCAGTTTAAACTCCGATTATTTGGATACGCAGTATTTT	CASSLNSDYLDTQYF
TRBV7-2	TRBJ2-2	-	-	TGTGCCAGCAGCTATCAGGGACACACCGGGGAGCTGTTTTTT	CASSYQGHTGELFF
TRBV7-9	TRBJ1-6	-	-	TGTGCCAGCAGCCGATTCGAGGGACAAGGGAGCTCCTATAATTCACCCCTCCACTTT	CASSRFEGQGSSYNSPLHF
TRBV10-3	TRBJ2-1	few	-	TGTGCCATCAGTGAGTCTTCTCGGGGTTACAATGAGCAGTTCTTC	CAISESSRGYNEQFF
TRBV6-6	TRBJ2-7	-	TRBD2	TGTGCCAGCATCGGGACTAGCAGTCCCGAGCAGTACTTC	CASIGTSSPEQYF
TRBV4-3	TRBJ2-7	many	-	TGCGCCAGCAAACTGGGGTGGAACGAGCAGTACTTC	CASKLGWNEQYF
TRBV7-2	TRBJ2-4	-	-	TGTGCCAGCAGCTTAGGATCTAAACTAGCCAAAAACATTCAGTACTTC	CASSLGSKLAKNIQYF
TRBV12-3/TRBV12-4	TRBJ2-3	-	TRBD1	TGTGCCAGCAGCGACCGGGACAGGGACACAGATACGCAGTATTTT	CASSDRDRDTDTQYF
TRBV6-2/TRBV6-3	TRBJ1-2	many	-	TGTGCCAGCAGTCTGAGGTTCGGCTACACCTTC	CASSLRFGYTF
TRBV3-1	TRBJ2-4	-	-	TGTGCCAGCAGCCAAGGTTTTGGCGGGGCCAAAAACATTCAGTACTTC	CASSQGFGGAKNIQYF
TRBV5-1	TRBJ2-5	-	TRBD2	TGCGCCAGCAAGCCTAGCGGGGCCCAAGAGACCCAGTACTTC	CASKPSGAQETQYF
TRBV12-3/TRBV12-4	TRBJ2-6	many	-	TGTGCCAGCAGTCCGGACAGACGAACGTCTGGGGCCAACGTCCTGACTTTC	CASSPDRRTSGANVLTF
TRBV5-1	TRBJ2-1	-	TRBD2	TGCGCCAGCAGCTTGTTTGCGAGCGGGGGGGCTGGCTACAATGAGCAGTTCTTC	CASSLFASGGAGYNEQFF
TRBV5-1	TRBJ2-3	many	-	TGCGCCAGCAGCTCAGAGGGGACAGATACGCAGTATTTT	CASSSEGTDTQYF
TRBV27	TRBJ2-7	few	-	TGTGCCAGCAGTCATCGGGACAAGATCGCCTACGAGCAGTACTTC	CASSHRDKIAYEQYF
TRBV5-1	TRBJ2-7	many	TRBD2	TGCGCCAGCAGCAAGGGACTAGCGGGAGCAGAAGAGCAGTACTTC	CASSKGLAGAEEQYF
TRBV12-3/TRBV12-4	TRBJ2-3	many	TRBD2	TGTGCCAGCAGTTATCGCTCCGGGACTAGTCGTTATACGCAGTATTTT	CASSYRSGTSRYTQYF
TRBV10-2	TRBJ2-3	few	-	TGCGCCAGCTCCATACCCCAGCGAAGGGTGGATACGCAGTATTTT	CASSIPQRRVDTQYF
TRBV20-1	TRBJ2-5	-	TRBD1	TGCAGTGCTAGGGGACAGGCGCGGCCAGAGACCCAGTACTTC	CSARGQARPETQYF
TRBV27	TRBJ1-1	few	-	TGTGCCAGCGGGACTCCAGGGGTTAACACTGAAGCTTTCTTT	CASGTPGVNTEAFF
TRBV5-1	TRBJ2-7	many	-	TGCGCCAGCAGCTTGGAGAACAGCTCCTCCTACGAGCAGTACTTC	CASSLENSSSYEQYF
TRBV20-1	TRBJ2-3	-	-	TGCAGTGCTAGAGATTTGGAAGTCACAGATACGCAGTATTTT	CSARDLEVTDTQYF
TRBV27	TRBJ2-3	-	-	TGTGCCACTCGGGGGACAGCCGTGGTCGATACGCAGTATTTT	CATRGTAVVDTQYF
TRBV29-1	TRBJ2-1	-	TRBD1	TGCAGCGTTGAAGATCCGGACAGGGGTAACAATGAGCAGTTCTTC	CSVEDPDRGNNEQFF
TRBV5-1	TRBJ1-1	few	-	TGCGCCAGCAGCTTGGATGGTAAATTGGACACTGAAGCTTTCTTT	CASSLDGKLDTEAFF